This T cell receptor beta chain originates from a study of blood T cells in healthy people across ages. Study observations and caveats: A strong correlation was seen between TCR beta diversity and naive T cell percentage.

Combining a sample-barcoded 5' primer with a J-beta primer mix, a second PCR ran for 7 to 11 cycles. TCRdb itself ran the 5' RACE reads through MiXCR, one entry per CDR3 protein. The table lists about 680,000 distinct CDR3 sequences, over 45% of them singletons. This clonotype was counted a few times. Its antigen is unidentified. The sequenced sample was blood. The receptor's source is an older woman in good health.

For the CDR3, the DNA is TGTGCCAGCAGCTTAGATCTAACGCAGTATTTT. Its protein product is CASSLDLTQYF. The chain is built from TRBV11-2 and TRBJ2-3; D gene uncertain. V lost 0 bases to trimming and J lost 9 bases, with 4 bases between them. The V gene's germline CDR1 is SGHAT and CDR2 FQNNGV. This CDR3 is 11 amino acids long.